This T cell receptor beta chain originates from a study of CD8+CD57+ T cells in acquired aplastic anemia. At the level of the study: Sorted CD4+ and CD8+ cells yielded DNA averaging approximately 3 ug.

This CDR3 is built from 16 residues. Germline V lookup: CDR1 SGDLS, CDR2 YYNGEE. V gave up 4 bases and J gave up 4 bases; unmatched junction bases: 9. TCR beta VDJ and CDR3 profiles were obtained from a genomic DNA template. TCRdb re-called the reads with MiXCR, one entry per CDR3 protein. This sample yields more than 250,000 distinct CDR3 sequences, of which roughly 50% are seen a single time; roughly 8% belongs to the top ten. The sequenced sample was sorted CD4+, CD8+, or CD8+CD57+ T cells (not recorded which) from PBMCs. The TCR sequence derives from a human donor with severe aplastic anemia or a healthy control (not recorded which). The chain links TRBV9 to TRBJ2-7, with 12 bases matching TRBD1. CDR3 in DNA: TGTGCCAGCAGCTTACTCGGGACAGGGGGCGCTTACGAGCAGTACTTC. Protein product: CASSLLGTGGAYEQYF. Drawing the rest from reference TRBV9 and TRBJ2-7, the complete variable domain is DSGVTQTPKHLITATGQRVTLRCSPRSGDLSVYWYQQSLDQGLQFLIQYYNGEERAKGNILERFSAQQFPDLHSELNLSSLELGDSALYFCASSLLGTGGAYEQYFGPGTRLTVT.